This is a list of T cell receptor beta chains from one sample in a study of shared clonotypes between healthy human individuals. Profiled with immunoSEQ multiplex PCR; TCRdb holds only in-frame clones, not every one. The sample contains hundreds of thousands of clones, 55% to 85% of which appear only once. Sequenced: memory CD4+ T cells sorted from blood. The receptor source for this set is a woman in her twenties or thirties in good health. The conserved cysteine and the conserved F or W are not part of the CDR3 here.

CDR3 protein	V gene	J gene
ASSLAPSRETQY	TRBV5-1	TRBJ2-5
ATMARGDEKLF	TRBV2	TRBJ1-4
ASTLPCT	TRBV6-4	TRBJ1-2
ASSLRSSGKSNEQF	TRBV5-1	TRBJ2-1
ASSPTVTDTEAF	TRBV18	TRBJ1-1
ASSRGQGGTGELF	TRBV6-5	TRBJ2-2
ASSFGTAMGEQY	TRBV28	TRBJ2-7
ASSLRQGVNEKLF	TRBV4-1	TRBJ1-4
AISVLAASVYNEQF	TRBV10-3	TRBJ2-1
ASSFTGQGFRKLF	TRBV28	TRBJ1-4
ASSQAGSHNEQF	TRBV4-2	TRBJ2-1
ASSPSGTYEQY	TRBV7-6	TRBJ2-7
ASTATGDYGYT	TRBV6-1	TRBJ1-2
ASSLIESGANVLT	TRBV2	TRBJ2-6
ASSPRQTKNEKLF	TRBV19	TRBJ1-4
ASSPSGRGTGELF	TRBV7-2	TRBJ2-2
ASSPPRTSGGLAQY	TRBV27	TRBJ2-7
ASSRPQGGSYEQY	TRBV27	TRBJ2-7
ASSLGSGSGYEQY	TRBV18	TRBJ2-7
ASTRKGGDTEAF	TRBV19	TRBJ1-1
ASSGQGAGYEQY	TRBV28	TRBJ2-7
ASSSTGKHTIY	TRBV5-6	TRBJ1-3
ASSREAYSYEQY	TRBV19	TRBJ2-7